These T cell receptor beta chains were read from a single sample in a study of blood T cell repertoires in COVID-19. The repertoire was sequenced with immunoSEQ multiplex PCR; TCRdb's copy has only in-frame clones and lacks some. The table lists nearly 250,000 clones, about 83% of them singletons. The specimen sequenced was peripheral blood. These receptors were obtained from a woman of 80 years or more with COVID-19, enrolled during active disease. CDR3s leave out the opening cysteine and the closing phenylalanine or tryptophan.

TRBJ1-2 TRBV28 ASSSGTGMIYGYT
TRBJ1-1 TRBV28 ASSRPGGPSEAF
TRBJ1-1 TRBV11-2 ASSSQGGNTEAF
TRBJ2-1 TRBV9 ASSVDGRGNEQF
TRBJ1-5 TRBV7-9 ASSLGSLQPQH
TRBJ1-5 TRBV6-6 ASSYLGGRDNQPQH
TRBJ1-5 TRBV6-2/TRBV6-3 ASSYDKGRGQEQPQH
TRBJ2-7 TRBV7-6 ASSLASGGGSSYEQY
TRBJ1-1 TRBV2 ASRGDRVFTEAF
TRBJ2-1 TRBV6-2/TRBV6-3 ASSFFGISYNEQF
TRBJ2-3 TRBV6-6 ASSYAGQKKDTQY
TRBJ2-1 TRBV28 ASSLRGGPEEQF
TRBJ1-1 TRBV11-3 ASSNTGGTEAF
TRBJ1-4 TRBV28 ASSSGGRGGVEKLF
TRBJ2-3 TRBV5-1 ASRVTSTDTQY
TRBJ2-1 TRBV5-8 ASWGQGTPNEQF
TRBJ2-2 TRBV10-2 ASYPGDTRVGELF
TRBJ1-2 TRBV25-1 ASSESGGREGYT
TRBJ2-2 TRBV19 ASTGTGVPTGELF
TRBJ1-2 TRBV19 ASRPETISYGYT
TRBJ2-6 TRBV28 ASSFIGTGFSGANVLT
TRBJ2-1 TRBV19 ASSKILAGGYNEQF
TRBJ1-2 TRBV2 ASRPQGFSHSFSYGYT
TRBJ1-6 TRBV7-3 ASSLTGDSPLH
TRBJ1-1 TRBV5-4 ASSHGGGQGYTEAF
TRBJ2-2 TRBV19 ASSGGQGWSGELF
TRBJ2-7 TRBV7-9 ASSSRGGERYEQY
TRBJ2-3 TRBV7-2 ASSSVSDTQY
TRBJ1-2 TRBV5-4 ASSPRDSFGYT
TRBJ1-1 TRBV5-1 ASSSGTGGAGTEAF
TRBJ1-1 TRBV2 ASAGGEAALAEAF
TRBJ2-3 TRBV28 ASTAGGGSDTQY
TRBJ1-1 TRBV14 ASSQGGARMNTEAF
TRBJ1-5 TRBV27 ASSLSPPQAYSNQPQH
TRBJ2-1 TRBV6-5 ASSSSGGLDEQF
TRBJ2-5 TRBV3-1/TRBV3-2 ASSQASGGAQETQY
TRBJ1-2 TRBV5-1 ASSSSGINYGYT
TRBJ1-2 TRBV10-3 AISESQGSGYT
TRBJ1-1 TRBV19 ASSKGQGRNTEAF
TRBJ2-3 TRBV7-6 ASSPRPTLPGQPDGTDTQY
TRBJ1-2 TRBV10-1 ASSAGTTNYGYT
TRBJ1-5 TRBV7-8 ASSLGQGRAQH
TRBJ1-2 TRBV6-5 ASNSVYGYT
TRBJ2-1 TRBV5-4 ASSRGLAGGNSYNEQF
TRBJ1-3 TRBV7-9 ASSEPVSRGTIY
TRBJ1-4 TRBV28 ASSSYTTGEKLF
TRBJ1-2 TRBV5-8 ASRTTGGLGYT
TRBJ2-5 TRBV28 ASSPRTSLGSETQY
TRBJ1-6 TRBV7-2 ASSPRDRVSNSPLH
TRBJ1-1 TRBV5-6 ASSLLRQAF
TRBJ1-2 TRBV4-1 ASSRGQDINYGYT